What follows are 28 T cell receptor beta chains derived from one specimen sequenced in a study of neurological immune-mediated disorders. TCRdb re-called the 5' RACE reads through MiXCR, storing one row per CDR3 protein. The sample includes 80,000 or so distinct CDR3 sequences, 9.4% seen only once; the top ten take 1.7%. The source material was PBMCs. These receptors all come from a man aged 45-65 years in good health.

This clonotype was counted ten times or more. The chain uses TRBV29-1 and TRBJ2-3; D not resolved. The CDR3 sequence is 12 residues long. V was cut by 5 bases and J by 6 bases, with 12 bases left in between. Germline lookup yields CDR1 SQVTM and CDR2 ANQGSEA. In nucleotides, the CDR3 is TGCAGCGTTACGGAACTTCGGGATACGCAGTATTTT. It is translated as CSVTELRDTQYF.

About this clonotype itself: A much larger clonotype is one base distant, so this may be a read error. The chain is built from TRBV5-1 and TRBJ2-1, with 12 bases identical to TRBD2. The germline V gene encodes CDR1 SGHRS and CDR2 YFSETQ. The CDR3 is made up of 15 amino acids. The CDR3 DNA reads as TGCGCCAACAGCACCCTGACTAGCGGGAGACAGGAGCAGTTCTTC. It codes for CANSTLTSGRQEQFF.

In this sample, this clonotype turned up many times. The chain has TRBV12-3 or TRBV12-4 and TRBJ2-3; TRBD2 matches at 11 bases. The CDR3 has 16 amino acids. V trimming: 3 bases; J trimming: 3 bases; junction bases outside the gene matches: 5. CDR3 sequence: CASSFGLAGGTDTQYF. CDR3 nucleotides: TGTGCCAGCAGTTTCGGGCTAGCGGGGGGAACAGATACGCAGTATTTT.

The sample holds many counts of this clonotype. The genes are TRBV20-1 and TRBJ1-2; 8 nucleotides align to TRBD1. In germline, CDR1 is DFQATT, CDR2 SNEGSKA (reference sequence). The CDR3 spans 16 residues. The ends lost 3 bases at V and 3 bases at J; junction bases unmatched: 12. As DNA, the CDR3 is TGCAGTGCTAGGGGGGACAGGACAGCTAGGGACTATGGCTACACCTTC. It specifies CSARGDRTARDYGYTF.

This clonotype was counted many times. Germline and junction disagree at one end, which may indicate a read error. The chain is built from TRBV7-6 and TRBJ1-1; tentatively, D is TRBD1 (6 bases). The V gene's germline CDR1 is SGHVS and CDR2 FNYEAQ. The CDR3 runs 14 residues. The CDR3 reads CASSLGTGNAEAFF. CDR3 sequence (DNA): TGTGCCAGCAGCTTAGGAACAGGGAACGCTGAAGCTTTCTTT.

The J gene is TRBJ2-5, the V gene TRBV12-2; the table assigns TRBD1, which was not confirmed against the DNA. TRBV12-2 is assigned pseudogene status. The CDR3 is 15 amino acids. DNA of the CDR3: TGTGCAAGTCGCCGCAGAGGTCCAGGGAGGGAGACCCAGTACTTC. This gives the protein CASRRRGPGRETQYF.

In this sample, this clonotype turned up many times. This chain connects TRBV29-1 to TRBJ2-1; D is perhaps TRBD1 (6 bases). Germline loops: CDR1 SQVTM, CDR2 ANQGSEA. The CDR3 runs to 14 residues. V was trimmed by 7 bases and J by 6 bases, leaving 19 bases between them. The CDR3 DNA reads TGCAGCGGAGACAGGTCCACGGGGTCCAATGAGCAGTTCTTC. Amino acid sequence: CSGDRSTGSNEQFF.

In this sample, this clonotype turned up many times. The chain uses TRBV6-1 and TRBJ2-3; no reliable D call. The ends were cut back, 0 bases at V and 4 bases at J, with 8 bases in the middle. The germline V gene encodes CDR1 MNHNS and CDR2 SASEGT. The CDR3 sequence is 14 residues long. The CDR3 loop is CASSEAGRADTQYF. The CDR3, as DNA: TGTGCCAGCAGTGAAGCCGGAAGGGCAGATACGCAGTATTTT.

This clonotype was recorded at least ten times. V usage is TRBV27 and J usage is TRBJ2-7; 8 nucleotides match TRBD2. The CDR3 is 15 residues long. V dropped 5 bases and J dropped 2; count of bases not matched to a gene: 8. Germline V gene sequence: CDR1 MNHEY, CDR2 SMNVEV (reference sequence). The CDR3 DNA follows: TGTGCCAGCAGTCAACTAGCGGACCAACCCTACGAGCAGTACTTC. Amino acid sequence: CASSQLADQPYEQYF.

V and J are TRBV14 and TRBJ2-1, with a weak D call TRBD1 (6 bases). V shed 0 bases and J shed 0 bases, with 21 bases lying between them. The CDR3 contains 20 residues. The germline V gene encodes CDR1 SGHDN and CDR2 FVKESK. The chain's CDR3 is CASSQDWTAQEISSYNEQFF. The DNA of the CDR3 is TGTGCCAGCAGCCAAGATTGGACAGCACAGGAGATTAGCTCCTACAATGAGCAGTTCTTC.

This clonotype was detected many times. The J gene is TRBJ2-7, the V gene TRBV6-6; D gene unclear. Germline loops: CDR1 MNHNY, CDR2 SVGAGI (reference sequence). This CDR3 spans 12 amino acids. Trimming cost V 6 bases and J 5 bases, with 11 bases left between them. The CDR3 sequence is CASSPDGDEQYF. The CDR3 DNA follows: TGTGCCAGCAGCCCCGATGGGGACGAGCAGTACTTC.

The sample holds many counts of this clonotype. The chain is built from TRBV5-6 and TRBJ1-2, with 7 bases that match TRBD1. The CDR3 has 13 residues. Germline V lookup: CDR1 SGHDT, CDR2 YYEEEE. Germline trimming cut 3 bases from V and 3 bases from J; bases unmatched to any gene: 2. The CDR3 nucleotides are TGTGCCAGCAGCTCGACAGGGCACTATGGCTACACCTTC. This sequence encodes CASSSTGHYGYTF.

This clonotype was seen many times. The chain combines TRBV5-5 with TRBJ2-7, with D uncertain. Trimming took 2 bases from V and 4 from J, leaving 7 bases between them. The CDR3 is 12 amino acids. Germline-derived CDR1 and CDR2 are SGHKS and YYEKEE (reference sequence). The CDR3 region is CASSLLNYEQYF. Here the CDR3 DNA reads TGTGCCAGCAGCTTACTAAATTACGAGCAGTACTTC.

This clonotype came up many times. This chain links TRBV5-1 with TRBJ2-7, with D maybe TRBD2 (5 bases). The CDR3 is 14 residues long. Trimming pared 5 bases from V and 1 base from J, leaving 13 bases between. Germline values: CDR1 SGHRS, CDR2 YFSETQ. The CDR3, as DNA: TGCGCCAGCAGGACGAACAGCGGATCCTACGAGCAGTACTTC. Its protein product is CASRTNSGSYEQYF.

This clonotype came up many times. This chain connects TRBV7-9 to TRBJ2-1; possibly TRBD2 for D (6 bases). Germline-derived CDR1 and CDR2 are SEHNR and FQNEAQ (reference sequence). Trimming pared 1 base from V and 6 bases from J, leaving 10 bases between. The CDR3 runs 14 residues. The CDR3 sequence: CASSLGAGLNEQFF. The CDR3 DNA is TGTGCCAGCAGCTTAGGGGCGGGGCTCAATGAGCAGTTCTTC.

There are many counts of this clonotype. The chain recombines TRBV5-1 with TRBJ2-3, with D tentatively TRBD2 (5 bases). The CDR3 is 17 amino acids. V was pared by 0 bases and J by 3 bases, with 17 bases between. CDR1 SGHRS and CDR2 YFSETQ come from the germline V gene. The CDR3 region has the DNA TGCGCCAGCAGCTTGGAACCGGGGTCCCATTCAACAGATACGCAGTATTTT. It translates to CASSLEPGSHSTDTQYF.

The table lists this clonotype with many counts. V is TRBV6-6 and J is TRBJ2-3, with D perhaps matching TRBD2 (6 bases). The V gene's germline CDR1 is MNHNY and CDR2 SVGAGI (reference sequence). The length of the CDR3 is 16 residues. V was cut by 6 bases and J by 0 bases, with 16 bases left in between. CDR3 sequence: CASSTGTLTSTDTQYF. In nucleotides, the CDR3 is TGTGCCAGCAGCACCGGGACTTTAACTAGCACAGATACGCAGTATTTT.

This clonotype came up many times. V is TRBV29-1 and J is TRBJ2-4, with 10 nucleotides matching TRBD1. Trimming removed 7 bases from V and 7 bases from J; junction bases left unmatched: 7. Germline loops: CDR1 SQVTM, CDR2 ANQGSEA. The CDR3 has 13 residues. CDR3 protein: CSARTGGVNIQYF. The CDR3, as DNA: TGCAGCGCCCGGACAGGGGGTGTTAACATTCAGTACTTC.

At least ten counts were recorded for this clonotype. The chain carries TRBV10-2 and TRBJ2-7; 11 bases align to TRBD2. From germline, CDR1 is WSHSY and CDR2 SAAADI. CDR3 length: 16 residues. V trimming: 4 bases; J trimming: 3 bases; junction bases outside the gene matches: 8. The CDR3 sequence is CASSGHIAGGSYEQYF. CDR3 DNA: TGCGCCAGCAGTGGTCACATAGCGGGGGGGAGCTACGAGCAGTACTTC.

This clonotype has ten or more counts. The chain joins TRBV5-5 to TRBJ2-3; 11 bases align to TRBD2. The CDR3 is made up of 16 amino acids. Germline V CDR1 and CDR2: SGHKS, YYEKEE (reference sequence). J was trimmed by 6 bases and V by 2 bases; bases with no gene match: 8. CDR3 bases: TGTGCCAGCAGCTTCCGACTAGCGGGGCGTTTGGATACGCAGTATTTT. It encodes CASSFRLAGRLDTQYF.

V usage is TRBV29-1 and J usage is TRBJ2-3; 9 bases agree with TRBD2. The junction had 13 bases not matched to a gene; V was cut back by 6 bases and J by 0 bases. Germline V gene lookup returns CDR1 SQVTM and CDR2 ANQGSEA. CDR3 length: 17 amino acids. The CDR3 here is CSVLEAGGYPSTDTQYF. The CDR3 DNA reads TGCAGCGTCCTGGAAGCGGGGGGTTACCCTAGCACAGATACGCAGTATTTT.

This clonotype was counted ten times or more. The chain carries TRBV28 and TRBJ2-2; 14 bases line up with TRBD2. This CDR3 is 19 amino acids long. Germline CDR1 is MDHEN and CDR2 is SYDVKM. The trim removed 6 bases at V and 6 bases at J, leaving 15 bases unmatched. CDR3 residues: CASRLLRLAGGSRAGELFF. As DNA, the CDR3 is TGTGCCAGCAGATTACTACGACTAGCGGGGGGGTCGAGGGCCGGGGAGCTGTTTTTT. Variable domain in full (rest from reference TRBV28 and TRBJ2-2): DVKVTQSSRYLVKRTGEKVFLECVQDMDHENMFWYRQDPGLGLRLIYFSYDVKMKEKGDIPEGYSVSREKKERFSLILESASTNQTSMYLCASRLLRLAGGSRAGELFFGEGSRLTVL.

This clonotype showed up many times. CDR3 coding DNA: TGTGCCAGCAGTCGGACAGGGGCCGCGTACAATGAGCAGTTCTTC. This gives the protein CASSRTGAAYNEQFF. The chain joins TRBV28 to TRBJ2-1; 9 bases align to TRBD1. The length of the CDR3 is 15 residues. The junction had 6 bases not matched to a gene; V was cut back by 5 bases and J by 4 bases. The germline CDR1 and CDR2 sequences are MDHEN and SYDVKM.

This clonotype came up many times. The J gene is TRBJ2-1, the V gene TRBV7-8, with TRBD2 identical over 12 bases. Losses at the gene ends were 2 bases for V and 7 bases for J; bases not matched to a gene: 12. CDR3 length: 18 amino acids. Germline V gene lookup returns CDR1 SGHVS and CDR2 FQNEAQ. The CDR3 spells CASSLWGSSGRAMNEQFF. The CDR3 nucleotides read TGTGCCAGCAGCTTATGGGGGTCTAGCGGGAGGGCCATGAATGAGCAGTTCTTC.

This clonotype has at least ten counts. The rearrangement links TRBV11-2 to TRBJ2-3; 9 bases agree with TRBD2. The germline CDR1 and CDR2 sequences are SGHAT and FQNNGV. The length of the CDR3 is 17 residues. After removal of 4 bases from V and 4 bases from J, the junction contained 12 bases not matched to a gene. The CDR3 spells CASSSMRGGRAPDTQYF. The DNA for the CDR3 is TGTGCCAGCAGCTCCATGAGGGGCGGGAGGGCCCCAGATACGCAGTATTTT.

This clonotype was counted ten times or more. The V gene is TRBV20-1, the J gene TRBJ2-7; D possibly uses TRBD1 or TRBD2 (5 bases each). This CDR3 comprises 15 residues. V was pared by 0 bases and J by 3 bases, with 15 bases between. From germline, CDR1 is DFQATT and CDR2 SNEGSKA (reference sequence). The CDR3 DNA reads TGCAGTGCTAGAGACTCGGGGCGTTGGTACTACGAGCAGTACTTC. Translation: CSARDSGRWYYEQYF.

The gene calls are TRBV12-3 or TRBV12-4 and TRBJ1-2; 7 bases agree with TRBD1. This CDR3 has 13 amino acids. Written as DNA, the CDR3 is TGTGCTATCAGTTTAGCGGGACAGTCTGGCTACACCTTC. Residues: CAISLAGQSGYTF.

This clonotype was picked up many times. This chain uses TRBV12-3 or TRBV12-4 with TRBJ1-4, with D possibly being TRBD1 (6 bases). Trimming left V 7 bases short and J 4 bases short, with 13 bases between. The CDR3 length is 14 residues. Here the CDR3 DNA reads TGTGCCAGCACCCCGGACAGACTTAATGAAAAACTGTTTTTT. Translating it yields CASTPDRLNEKLFF.